What follows are 15 T cell receptor beta chains derived from one specimen sequenced in a study of glioma-infiltrating T cells after dendritic cell vaccination (dated by TCRdb to 2015 to 2016). Library method: the immunoSEQ multiplex PCR assay. The clones in this table, taken by TCRdb from immuneACCESS, are in-frame only. Not every clone is retained; where verified, under half of the shortfall comes from an unresolved V gene, and the cause of the rest is unknown. The sample table holds approximately 90,000 clones, of which roughly four fifths were seen once. The top ten hold approximately 2% of the sample. The time point label, read with the paper, signifies: after dendritic cell vaccination, including at tumor progression/relapse. The input for sequencing was blood, taken after dendritic cell vaccination. The receptors here all came from a human donor with glioblastoma.

This chain joins TRBV7-8 and TRBJ2-2, with a tentative D call TRBD2 (6 bases). V lost 1 base, J lost 0 bases, and 15 bases lay in between. The length of the CDR3 is 18 residues. Germline V gene data show CDR1 as SGHVS and CDR2 as FQNEAQ. CDR3 sequence: CASSLVVGGGPNTGELFF. For the CDR3, the DNA is TGTGCCAGCAGCTTAGTGGTGGGGGGAGGCCCGAACACCGGGGAGCTGTTTTTT.

V is TRBV30 and J is TRBJ2-3; TRBD2 matches at 9 bases. The germline gives CDR1 GTSNPN, CDR2 SVGIG (reference sequence). The V and J ends lost 6 bases and 3 bases, in that order; junction bases with no gene match: 19. The CDR3 length is 18 residues. Here the CDR3 DNA reads TGTGCCTGCCGCCCCTGGGGTAGCGGGAGCGGGAGGACAGATACGCAGTATTTT. This encodes CACRPWGSGSGRTDTQYF. The whole variable domain, remainder taken from reference TRBV30 and TRBJ2-3, is SQTIHQWPATLVQPVGSPLSLECTVEGTSNPNLYWYRQAAGRGLQLLFYSVGIGQISSEVPQNLSASRPQDRQFILSSKKLLLSDSGFYLCACRPWGSGSGRTDTQYFGPGTRLTVL.

This sequence joins TRBV2 and TRBJ1-5; 9 positions match TRBD1. Losses at the gene ends were 1 base for V and 13 bases for J; bases not matched to a gene: 8. This CDR3 spans 14 amino acids. Per germline, CDR1 SNHLY and CDR2 FYNNEI. In DNA, the CDR3 is TGTGCCAGCAGTGAAGGGGTAGGGACAGGGCTACAGCATTTT. It specifies CASSEGVGTGLQHF.

This clone was counted once. The chain uses TRBV11-2 and TRBJ1-1; perhaps TRBD1 as D (6 bases). The CDR3 extends over 12 amino acids. Germline V lookup: CDR1 SGHAT, CDR2 FQNNGV. Trimming pared 5 bases from V and 10 bases from J, leaving 14 bases between. This CDR3 is CASSALGQIAFF. The CDR3, as DNA: TGTGCCAGCAGCGCCTTAGGACAGATAGCTTTCTTT.

J is TRBJ2-2 and V is TRBV9, with TRBD2 as a possible D gene (6 bases). The CDR3 length is 14 residues. Per germline, CDR1 SGDLS and CDR2 YYNGEE. V gave up 0 bases and J gave up 7 bases, with 10 bases separating them. For the CDR3, the DNA is TGTGCCAGCAGCGTAGCGGGAGATAGCGGGGAGCTGTTTTTT. Protein product: CASSVAGDSGELFF.

The chain joins TRBV4-2 to TRBJ2-2; D is possibly TRBD1 (5 bases). V dropped 3 bases and J dropped 4 bases, with 6 bases sitting between them. From germline, CDR1 is LGHNA and CDR2 YNFKEQ. This CDR3 is built from 13 residues. The CDR3 here is CASSHDSTGELFF. The CDR3 DNA sequence: TGTGCCAGCAGCCACGACAGCACCGGGGAGCTGTTTTTT.

This sequence joins TRBV7-2 and TRBJ2-7, with 8 bases identical to TRBD1. There are 15 residues in the CDR3. The V gene end was trimmed by 7 bases and the J gene end by 2 bases; junction bases not matched to a gene: 10. Germline CDR1 reads SGHTA; CDR2 reads FQGNSA. The CDR3 region has the DNA TGTGCCAGCACCTTGTCGGCAGGGGGCACCTACGAGCAGTACTTC. Translation gives CASTLSAGGTYEQYF.

The table lists this clone with a count of one. V and J are TRBV19 and TRBJ2-3; no clear D gene. Looked up from germline, CDR1 is LNHDA and CDR2 is SQIVND (reference sequence). CDR3 size: 13 residues. V lost 4 bases and J lost 2, with 7 bases in between. The CDR3 here is CASSTYDTDTQYF. CDR3 in DNA: TGTGCCAGTAGTACCTACGACACAGATACGCAGTATTTT.

J is TRBJ2-7 and V is TRBV27; unclear D gene. The CDR3 runs 11 residues. Germline CDR1 and CDR2: MNHEY and SMNVEV (reference sequence). The V end was cut by 5 bases, the J end by 3 bases, with 5 bases between. Here the CDR3 reads CASSPFYEQYF. In nucleotides, the CDR3 is TGTGCCAGCAGTCCCTTCTACGAGCAGTACTTC.

The chain recombines TRBV4-2 with TRBJ2-1, with 10 bases identical to TRBD2. The CDR3 is 16 amino acids. Germline loops: CDR1 LGHNA, CDR2 YNFKEQ. With V trimmed by 4 bases and J by 1 base, 4 bases remained unmatched. The CDR3 DNA sequence: TGTGCCAGCAGCCCTTCTAGCGGGGGTTCCTACAATGAGCAGTTCTTC. It codes for CASSPSSGGSYNEQFF.

The chain's CDR3 is CASSLTTGVEGGYTF. The CDR3 DNA reads TGCGCCAGCAGCTTGACGACAGGGGTTGAGGGCGGCTACACCTTC. This chain connects TRBV5-1 to TRBJ1-2; 8 bases map to TRBD1. Germline V CDR1 and CDR2: SGHRS, YFSETQ. The CDR3 consists of 15 residues. V was clipped by 1 base and J by 8 bases; unmatched bases: 10.

The chain carries TRBV29-1 and TRBJ1-4, with D uncertain. Germline V gives CDR1 SQVTM, CDR2 ANQGSEA. This CDR3 region has 13 residues. V was trimmed by 3 bases and J by 2 bases, leaving 7 bases between them. The DNA for the CDR3 is TGCAGCGTTGAGTACAACACTAATGAAAAACTGTTTTTT. It is translated as CSVEYNTNEKLFF.

The genes are TRBV5-1 and TRBJ2-2, with D uncertain. CDR3 length: 14 amino acids. V lost 0 bases and J lost 4, with 7 bases in between. The germline V gene encodes CDR1 SGHRS and CDR2 YFSETQ. The DNA for the CDR3 is TGCGCCAGCAGCTTGGAACAAATCACCGGGGAGCTGTTTTTT. Its protein is CASSLEQITGELFF.

The chain is built from TRBV7-9 and TRBJ2-7; D is perhaps TRBD1 (5 bases). The CDR3 has 14 amino acids. Trimming took 4 bases from V and 4 from J, leaving 14 bases between them. Germline assignment: CDR1 SEHNR and CDR2 FQNEAQ (reference sequence). Here the CDR3 DNA reads TGTGCCAGCAGCTCTACAGGTCCGGGTTACGAGCAGTACTTC. Protein product: CASSSTGPGYEQYF.

This chain connects TRBV7-9 to TRBJ1-2; no clear D gene. Per germline, CDR1 SEHNR and CDR2 FQNEAQ (reference sequence). The CDR3 runs to 12 residues. Trimming shortened V by 1 base and J by 4 bases, and 4 bases separated the two germline ends. Here the CDR3 DNA reads TGTGCCAGCAGCTTAGACAGCTATGGCTACACCTTC. Translation gives CASSLDSYGYTF.